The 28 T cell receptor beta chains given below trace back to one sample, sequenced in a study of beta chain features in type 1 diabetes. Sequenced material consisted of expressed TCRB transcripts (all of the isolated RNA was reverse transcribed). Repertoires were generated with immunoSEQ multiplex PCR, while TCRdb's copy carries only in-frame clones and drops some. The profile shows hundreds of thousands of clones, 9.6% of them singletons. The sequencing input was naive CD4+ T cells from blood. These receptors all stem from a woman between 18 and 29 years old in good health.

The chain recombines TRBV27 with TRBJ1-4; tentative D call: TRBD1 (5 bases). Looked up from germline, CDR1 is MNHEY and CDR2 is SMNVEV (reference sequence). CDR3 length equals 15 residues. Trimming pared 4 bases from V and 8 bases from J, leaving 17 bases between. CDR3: CASSSPREGREKLFF. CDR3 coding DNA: TGTGCCAGCAGTTCCCCCAGGGAGGGACGCGAAAAACTGTTTTTT.

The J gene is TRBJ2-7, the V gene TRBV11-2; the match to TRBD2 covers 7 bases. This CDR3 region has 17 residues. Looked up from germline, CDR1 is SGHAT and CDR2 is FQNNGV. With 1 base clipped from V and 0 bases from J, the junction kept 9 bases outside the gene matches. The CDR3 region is CASSLVKGRGSSYEQYF. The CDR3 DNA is TGTGCCAGCAGCTTAGTCAAAGGGCGGGGGAGCTCCTACGAGCAGTACTTC. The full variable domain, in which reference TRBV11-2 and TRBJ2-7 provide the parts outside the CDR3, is EAGVAQSPRYKIIEKRQSVAFWCNPISGHATLYWYQQILGQGPKLLIQFQNNGVVDDSQLPKDRFSAERLKGVDSTLKIQPAKLEDSAVYLCASSLVKGRGSSYEQYFGPGTRLTVT.

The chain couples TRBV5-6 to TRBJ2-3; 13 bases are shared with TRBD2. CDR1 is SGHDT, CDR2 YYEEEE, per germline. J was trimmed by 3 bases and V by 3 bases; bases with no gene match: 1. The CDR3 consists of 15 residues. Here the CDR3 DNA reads TGTGCCAGCAGCTCGACTAGCGGGAGGACAGATACGCAGTATTTT. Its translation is CASSSTSGRTDTQYF.

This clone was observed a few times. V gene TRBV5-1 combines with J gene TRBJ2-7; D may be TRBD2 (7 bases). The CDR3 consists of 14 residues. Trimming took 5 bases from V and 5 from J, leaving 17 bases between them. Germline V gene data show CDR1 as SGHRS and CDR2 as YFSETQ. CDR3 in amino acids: CASSGGAYTDEQYF. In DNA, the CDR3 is TGCGCCAGCAGTGGGGGGGCGTATACGGACGAGCAGTACTTC.

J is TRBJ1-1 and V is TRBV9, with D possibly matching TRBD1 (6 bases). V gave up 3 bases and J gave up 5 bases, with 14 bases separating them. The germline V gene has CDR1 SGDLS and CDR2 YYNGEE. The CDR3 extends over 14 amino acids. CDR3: CASSAGVEGTEAFF. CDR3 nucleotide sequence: TGTGCCAGCAGCGCAGGGGTAGAGGGGACTGAAGCTTTCTTT. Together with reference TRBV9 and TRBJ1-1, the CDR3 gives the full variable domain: DSGVTQTPKHLITATGQRVTLRCSPRSGDLSVYWYQQSLDQGLQFLIQYYNGEERAKGNILERFSAQQFPDLHSELNLSSLELGDSALYFCASSAGVEGTEAFFGQGTRLTVV.

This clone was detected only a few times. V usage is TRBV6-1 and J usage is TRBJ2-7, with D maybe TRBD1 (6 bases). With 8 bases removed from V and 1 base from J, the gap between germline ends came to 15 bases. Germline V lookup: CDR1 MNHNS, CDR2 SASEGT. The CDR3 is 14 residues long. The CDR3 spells CASDRQAGSYEQYF. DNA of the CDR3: TGTGCCAGCGACAGACAGGCCGGTTCCTACGAGCAGTACTTC.

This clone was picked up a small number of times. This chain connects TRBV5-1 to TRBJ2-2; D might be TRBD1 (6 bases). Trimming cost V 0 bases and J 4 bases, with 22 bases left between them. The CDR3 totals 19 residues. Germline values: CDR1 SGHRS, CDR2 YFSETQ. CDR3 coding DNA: TGCGCCAGCAGCTTGGAAGGCCCGGACAGTTGGCGAGGCACCGGGGAGCTGTTTTTT. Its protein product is CASSLEGPDSWRGTGELFF.

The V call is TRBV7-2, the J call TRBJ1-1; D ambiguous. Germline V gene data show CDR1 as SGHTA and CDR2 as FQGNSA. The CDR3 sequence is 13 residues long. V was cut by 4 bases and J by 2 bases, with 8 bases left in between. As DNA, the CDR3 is TGTGCCAGCAGCTCAACAGTAAACACTGAAGCTTTCTTT. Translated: CASSSTVNTEAFF. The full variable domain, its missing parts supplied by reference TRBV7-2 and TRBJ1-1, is GAGVSQSPSNKVTEKGKDVELRCDPISGHTALYWYRQSLGQGLEFLIYFQGNSAPDKSGLPSDRFSAERTGGSVSTLTIQRTQQEDSAVYLCASSSTVNTEAFFGQGTRLTVV.

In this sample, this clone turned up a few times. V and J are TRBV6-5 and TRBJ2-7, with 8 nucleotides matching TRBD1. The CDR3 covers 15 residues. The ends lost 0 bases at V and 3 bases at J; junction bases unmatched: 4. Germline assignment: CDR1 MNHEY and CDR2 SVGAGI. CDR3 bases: TGTGCCAGCAGTTACTCCGGGACAGGAGACTACGAGCAGTACTTC. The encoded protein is CASSYSGTGDYEQYF.

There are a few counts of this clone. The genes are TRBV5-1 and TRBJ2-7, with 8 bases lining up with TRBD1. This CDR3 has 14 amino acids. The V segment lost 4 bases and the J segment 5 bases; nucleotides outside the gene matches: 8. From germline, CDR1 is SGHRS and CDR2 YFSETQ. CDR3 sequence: CASSGLTGVDEQYF. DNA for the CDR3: TGCGCCAGCAGCGGACTGACAGGGGTCGACGAGCAGTACTTC.

The CDR3 region is CASSQGRQGRGSGNTIYF. CDR3 sequence (DNA): TGCGCCAGCAGCCAAGGGCGGCAGGGAAGGGGCTCTGGAAACACCATATATTTT. The chain carries TRBV4-1 and TRBJ1-3; tentatively, D is TRBD1 (5 bases). Germline V gene data show CDR1 as MGHRA and CDR2 as YSYEKL. Trimming left V 1 base short and J 0 bases short, with 16 bases between. The CDR3 spans 18 residues.

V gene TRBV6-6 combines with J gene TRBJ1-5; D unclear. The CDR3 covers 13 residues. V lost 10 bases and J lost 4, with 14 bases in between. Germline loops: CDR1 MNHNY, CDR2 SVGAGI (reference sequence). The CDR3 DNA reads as TGTGCCACCCACGTAGATTTGAATCAGCCCCAGCATTTT. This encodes CATHVDLNQPQHF.

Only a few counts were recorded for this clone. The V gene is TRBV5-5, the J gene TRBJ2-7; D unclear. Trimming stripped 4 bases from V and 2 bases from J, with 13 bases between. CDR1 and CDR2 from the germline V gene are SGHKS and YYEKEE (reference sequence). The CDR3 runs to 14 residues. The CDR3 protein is CASSHPPGTYEQYF. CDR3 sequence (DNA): TGTGCCAGCAGCCATCCACCGGGTACCTACGAGCAGTACTTC.

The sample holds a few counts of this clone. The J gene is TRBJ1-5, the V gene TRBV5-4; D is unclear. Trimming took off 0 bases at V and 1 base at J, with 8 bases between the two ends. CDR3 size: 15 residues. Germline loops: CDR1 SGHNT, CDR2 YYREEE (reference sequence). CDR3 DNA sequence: TGTGCCAGCAGCTTGGAGTGGGCGAGCAATCAGCCCCAGCATTTT. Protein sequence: CASSLEWASNQPQHF.

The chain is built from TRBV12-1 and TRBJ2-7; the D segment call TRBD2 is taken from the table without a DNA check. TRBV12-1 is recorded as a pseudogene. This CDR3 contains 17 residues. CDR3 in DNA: TGTGCCAGCACCGGGACTAGCGGGATCCCTGGGAACTACGAGCAGTACTTC. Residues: CASTGTSGIPGNYEQYF.

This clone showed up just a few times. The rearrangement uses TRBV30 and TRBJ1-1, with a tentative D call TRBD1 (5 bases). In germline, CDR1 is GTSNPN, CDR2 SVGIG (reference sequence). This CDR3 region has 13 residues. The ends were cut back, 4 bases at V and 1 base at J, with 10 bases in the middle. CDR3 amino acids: CAWIRDRNTEAFF. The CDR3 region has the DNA TGTGCCTGGATCAGAGACAGGAACACTGAAGCTTTCTTT.

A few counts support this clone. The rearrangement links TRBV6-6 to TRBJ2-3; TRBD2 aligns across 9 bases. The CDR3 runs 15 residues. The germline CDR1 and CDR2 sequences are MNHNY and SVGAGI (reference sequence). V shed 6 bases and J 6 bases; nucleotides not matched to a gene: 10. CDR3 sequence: CASSPPAGGADTQYF. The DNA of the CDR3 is TGTGCCAGCAGCCCTCCGGCGGGAGGGGCGGATACGCAGTATTTT.

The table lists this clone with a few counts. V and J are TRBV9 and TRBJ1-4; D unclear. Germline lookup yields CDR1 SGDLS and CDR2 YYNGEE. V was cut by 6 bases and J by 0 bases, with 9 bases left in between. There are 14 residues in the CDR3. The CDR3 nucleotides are TGTGCCAGCACTAACCGTGCAACTAATGAAAAACTGTTTTTT. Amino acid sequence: CASTNRATNEKLFF. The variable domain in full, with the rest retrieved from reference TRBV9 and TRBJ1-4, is DSGVTQTPKHLITATGQRVTLRCSPRSGDLSVYWYQQSLDQGLQFLIQYYNGEERAKGNILERFSAQQFPDLHSELNLSSLELGDSALYFCASTNRATNEKLFFGSGTQLSVL.

The CDR3 DNA reads TGTGCCAGCAGTTCGGGACTAGCGGTGGTTAGCGAGACCCAGTACTTC. As protein: CASSSGLAVVSETQYF. The chain links TRBV6-5 to TRBJ2-5, with 11 bases that match TRBD2. The CDR3 is 16 amino acids. Germline V lookup: CDR1 MNHEY, CDR2 SVGAGI. J was trimmed by 5 bases and V by 4 bases; bases with no gene match: 9.

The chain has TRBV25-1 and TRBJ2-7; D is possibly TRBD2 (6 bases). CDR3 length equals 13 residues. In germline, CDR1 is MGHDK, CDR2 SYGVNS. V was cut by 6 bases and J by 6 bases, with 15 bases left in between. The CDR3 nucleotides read TGTGCCAGCAGACGGGAGTCTAGGGGCGAGCAGTACTTC. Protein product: CASRRESRGEQYF.

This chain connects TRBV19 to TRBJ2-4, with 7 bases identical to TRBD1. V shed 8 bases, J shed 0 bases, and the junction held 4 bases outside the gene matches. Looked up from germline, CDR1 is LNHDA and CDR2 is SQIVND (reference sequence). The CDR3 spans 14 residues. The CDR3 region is CASYRGLAKNIQYF. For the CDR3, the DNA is TGTGCCAGTTACAGGGGTCTAGCCAAAAACATTCAGTACTTC.

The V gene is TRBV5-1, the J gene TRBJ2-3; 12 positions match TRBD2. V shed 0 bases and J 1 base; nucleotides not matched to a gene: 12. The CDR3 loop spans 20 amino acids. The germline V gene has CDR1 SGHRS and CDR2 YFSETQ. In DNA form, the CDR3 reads TGCGCCAGCAGCTTGGTTCCGACTAGCGGGAGCTTTGGGGGCACAGATACGCAGTATTTT. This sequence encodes CASSLVPTSGSFGGTDTQYF.

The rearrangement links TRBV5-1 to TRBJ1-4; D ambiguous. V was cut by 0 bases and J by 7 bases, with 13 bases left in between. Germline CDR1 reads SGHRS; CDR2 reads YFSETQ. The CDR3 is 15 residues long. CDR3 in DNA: TGCGCCAGCAGCTTGGATGGGGTGAGGGCTGAAAAACTGTTTTTT. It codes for CASSLDGVRAEKLFF.

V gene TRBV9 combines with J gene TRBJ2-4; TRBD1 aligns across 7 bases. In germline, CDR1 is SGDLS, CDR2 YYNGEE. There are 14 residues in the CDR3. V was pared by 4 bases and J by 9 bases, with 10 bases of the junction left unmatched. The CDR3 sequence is CASSFSTGEGIQYF. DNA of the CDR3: TGTGCCAGCAGCTTCTCTACAGGGGAAGGCATTCAGTACTTC. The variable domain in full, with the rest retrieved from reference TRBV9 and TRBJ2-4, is DSGVTQTPKHLITATGQRVTLRCSPRSGDLSVYWYQQSLDQGLQFLIQYYNGEERAKGNILERFSAQQFPDLHSELNLSSLELGDSALYFCASSFSTGEGIQYFGAGTRLSVL.

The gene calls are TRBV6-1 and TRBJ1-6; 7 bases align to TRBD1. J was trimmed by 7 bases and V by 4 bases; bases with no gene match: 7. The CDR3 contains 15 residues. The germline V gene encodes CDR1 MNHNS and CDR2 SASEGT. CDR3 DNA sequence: TGTGCCAGCAGTGTCCCCGGACAGGCCAATTCACCCCTCCACTTT. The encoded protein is CASSVPGQANSPLHF.

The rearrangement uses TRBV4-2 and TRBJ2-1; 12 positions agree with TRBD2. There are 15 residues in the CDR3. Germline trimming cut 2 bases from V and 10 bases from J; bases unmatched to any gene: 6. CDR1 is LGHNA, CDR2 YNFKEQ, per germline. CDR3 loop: CASSQFGLAGNEQFF. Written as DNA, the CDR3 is TGTGCCAGCAGCCAATTCGGACTAGCGGGAAACGAGCAGTTCTTC.

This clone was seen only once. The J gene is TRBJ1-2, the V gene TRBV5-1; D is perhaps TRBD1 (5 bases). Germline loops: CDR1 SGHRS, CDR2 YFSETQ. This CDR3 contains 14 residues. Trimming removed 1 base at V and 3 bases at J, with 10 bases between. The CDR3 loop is CASSLTGDDYGYTF. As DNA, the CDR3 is TGCGCCAGCAGCTTGACGGGGGACGACTATGGCTACACCTTC.

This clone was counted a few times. CDR3 DNA sequence: TGTGCCTGGACTGTTAGCGGGAGTTTTGAGCAGTTCTTC. It yields the protein CAWTVSGSFEQFF. This rearrangement joins TRBV30 to TRBJ2-1, with 9 nucleotides matching TRBD2. This CDR3 contains 13 residues. V was clipped by 4 bases and J by 9 bases; unmatched bases: 7. The germline V gene encodes CDR1 GTSNPN and CDR2 SVGIG (reference sequence).